One TCR beta chain is described in this entry. Its specificity is not known. PCR was performed using 60 Vbeta and 13 Jbeta primers. Sequencing used immunoSEQ multiplex PCR; TCRdb keeps in-frame clones, though not all of them. The sample lists under 200,000 clones; roughly 80% were seen once. J was trimmed by 4 bases and V by 4 bases; bases with no gene match: 2. This CDR3 has 14 residues. The germline V gene has CDR1 SGHTS and CDR2 YDEGEE. The data were taken from a study of cytomegalovirus exposure and HLA in healthy donors. Study-level points and caveats: TCR beta sequences reportedly predicted most subjects' HLA-A and HLA-B alleles accurately.

This chain joins TRBV5-8 and TRBJ2-1; 10 positions match TRBD2. Sequencing used PBMCs. The clonotype comes from a woman in her thirties or forties in good health and CMV-seropositive. CDR3 amino acids: CASSGLAEYNEQFF. CDR3 nucleotides: TGTGCCAGCAGCGGACTAGCGGAGTACAATGAGCAGTTCTTC.